The clone carrying this TCR beta chain was seen a few times. Its target is unknown. Blood was collected once per donor into heparin, averaging approximately 110 mL. Sequencing targeted expressed TCRB transcripts, as all isolated RNA had been reverse transcribed. Assay used: immunoSEQ multiplex PCR; TCRdb lists only in-frame clones, some missing. The data show about 230,000 clones, 16% seen once. V lost 0 bases to trimming and J lost 8 bases, with 12 bases between them. The germline gives CDR1 SGHRS, CDR2 YFSETQ. This CDR3 has 14 amino acids. This entry belongs to a study of beta chain features in type 1 diabetes. Study information: Analysis included roughly 100 million sorted cells drawn from all samples. Overall study results and limits: Among all four CD4+ subsets, Type 1 diabetes patients had TCRB CDR3s that were moderately but significantly shorter. Any HLA effect on TCRB rearrangement was left unresolved by small sub-analyses. Patients' naive, central memory and regulatory TCRB repertoires appeared more alike than those of healthy donors.

This TCR derives from a man aged 25 to 40 with type 1 diabetes. Sequenced input: naive CD4+ T cells from blood. The chain combines TRBV5-1 with TRBJ2-1; D not certain. CDR3 loop: CASSLGQPGDEQFF. CDR3 nucleotide sequence: TGCGCCAGCAGCTTGGGCCAGCCTGGCGATGAGCAGTTCTTC. Supplemented by reference TRBV5-1 and TRBJ2-1, the full variable domain reads KAGVTQTPRYLIKTRGQQVTLSCSPISGHRSVSWYQQTPGQGLQFLFEYFSETQRNKGNFPGRFSGRQFSNSRSEMNVSTLELGDSALYLCASSLGQPGDEQFFGPGTRLTVL.